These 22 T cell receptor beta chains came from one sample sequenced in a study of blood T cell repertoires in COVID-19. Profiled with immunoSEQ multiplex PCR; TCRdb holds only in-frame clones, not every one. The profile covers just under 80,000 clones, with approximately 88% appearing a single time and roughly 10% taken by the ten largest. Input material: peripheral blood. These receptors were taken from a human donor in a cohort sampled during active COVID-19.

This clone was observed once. DNA of the CDR3: TGTGCCAGCAGTTTGAGGACTAGCTACGAGCAGTACTTC. Protein product: CASSLRTSYEQYF. V gene TRBV12-3 or TRBV12-4 combines with J gene TRBJ2-7; TRBD2 matches 7 bases. V shed 3 bases and J 3 bases; nucleotides not matched to a gene: 2. The CDR3 loop spans 13 amino acids.

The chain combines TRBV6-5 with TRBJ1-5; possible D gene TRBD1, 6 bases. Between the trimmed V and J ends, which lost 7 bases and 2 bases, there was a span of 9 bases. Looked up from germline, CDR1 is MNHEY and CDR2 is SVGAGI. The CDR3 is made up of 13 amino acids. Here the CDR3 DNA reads TGTGCCAGCACCTACAGGGGCAATCAGCCCCAGCATTTT. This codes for CASTYRGNQPQHF.

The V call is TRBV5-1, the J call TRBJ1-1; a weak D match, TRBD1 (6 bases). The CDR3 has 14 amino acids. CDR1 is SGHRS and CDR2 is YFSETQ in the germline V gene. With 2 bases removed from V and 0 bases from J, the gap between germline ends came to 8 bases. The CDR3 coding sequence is TGCGCCAGCAGCTTCGACAGGTTGAACACTGAAGCTTTCTTT. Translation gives CASSFDRLNTEAFF. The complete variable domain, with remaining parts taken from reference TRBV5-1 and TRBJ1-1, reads KAGVTQTPRYLIKTRGQQVTLSCSPISGHRSVSWYQQTPGQGLQFLFEYFSETQRNKGNFPGRFSGRQFSNSRSEMNVSTLELGDSALYLCASSFDRLNTEAFFGQGTRLTVV.

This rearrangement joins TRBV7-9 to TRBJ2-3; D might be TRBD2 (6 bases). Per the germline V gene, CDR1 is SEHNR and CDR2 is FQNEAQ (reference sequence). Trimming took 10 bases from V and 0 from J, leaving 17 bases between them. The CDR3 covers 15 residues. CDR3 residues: CATLLGGISTDTQYF. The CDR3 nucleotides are TGTGCCACATTGTTGGGCGGGATAAGCACAGATACGCAGTATTTT.

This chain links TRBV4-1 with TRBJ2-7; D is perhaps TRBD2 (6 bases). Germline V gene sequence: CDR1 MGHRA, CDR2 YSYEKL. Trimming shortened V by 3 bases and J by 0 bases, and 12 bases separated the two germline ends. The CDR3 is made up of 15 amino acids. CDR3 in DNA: TGCGCCAGCAGCCAGCTAGCGATTAGCTCCTACGAGCAGTACTTC. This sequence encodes CASSQLAISSYEQYF.

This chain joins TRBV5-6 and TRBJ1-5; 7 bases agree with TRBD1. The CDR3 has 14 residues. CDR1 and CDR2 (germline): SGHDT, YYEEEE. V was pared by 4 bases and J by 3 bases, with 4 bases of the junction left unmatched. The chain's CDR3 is CASSRTGYNQPQHF. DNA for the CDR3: TGTGCCAGCAGCCGGACAGGCTACAATCAGCCCCAGCATTTT.

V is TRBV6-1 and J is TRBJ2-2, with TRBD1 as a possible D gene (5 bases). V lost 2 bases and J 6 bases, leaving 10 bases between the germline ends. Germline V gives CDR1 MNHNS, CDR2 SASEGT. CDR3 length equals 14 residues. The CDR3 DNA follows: TGTGCCAGCAGTGAACGGTGGGGCTCCGGGGAGCTGTTTTTT. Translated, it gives CASSERWGSGELFF.

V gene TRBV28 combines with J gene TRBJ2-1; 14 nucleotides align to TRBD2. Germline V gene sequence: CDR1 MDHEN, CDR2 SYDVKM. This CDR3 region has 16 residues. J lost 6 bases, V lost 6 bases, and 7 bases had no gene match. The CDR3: CASSLRTSGGPNEQFF. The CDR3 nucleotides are TGTGCCAGCAGCCTCAGGACTAGCGGGGGGCCCAATGAGCAGTTCTTC.

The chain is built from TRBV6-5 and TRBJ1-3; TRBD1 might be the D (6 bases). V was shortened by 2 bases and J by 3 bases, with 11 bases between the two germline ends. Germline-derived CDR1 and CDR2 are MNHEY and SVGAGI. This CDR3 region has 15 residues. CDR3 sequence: CASSYAPDSGNTIYF. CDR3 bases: TGTGCCAGCAGTTACGCCCCGGACAGTGGAAACACCATATATTTT.

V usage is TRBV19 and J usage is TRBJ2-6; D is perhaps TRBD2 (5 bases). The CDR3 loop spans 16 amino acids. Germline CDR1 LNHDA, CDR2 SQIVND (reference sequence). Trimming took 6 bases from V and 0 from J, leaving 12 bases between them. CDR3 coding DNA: TGTGCCAGTAGCCGCTCGGGAAACTCTGGGGCCAACGTCCTGACTTTC. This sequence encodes CASSRSGNSGANVLTF.

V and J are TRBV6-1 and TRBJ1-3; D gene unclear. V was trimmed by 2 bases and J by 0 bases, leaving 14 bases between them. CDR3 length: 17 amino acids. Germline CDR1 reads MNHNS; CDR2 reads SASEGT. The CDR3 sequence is CASSETPKTGSGNTIYF. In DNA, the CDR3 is TGTGCCAGCAGTGAAACCCCCAAGACGGGCTCTGGAAACACCATATATTTT.

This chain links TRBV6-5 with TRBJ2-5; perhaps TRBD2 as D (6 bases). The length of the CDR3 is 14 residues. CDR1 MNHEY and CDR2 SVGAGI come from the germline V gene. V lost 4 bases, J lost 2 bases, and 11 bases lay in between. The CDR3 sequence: CASSSRGWQETQYF. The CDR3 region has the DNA TGTGCCAGCAGTTCCCGGGGGTGGCAAGAGACCCAGTACTTC.

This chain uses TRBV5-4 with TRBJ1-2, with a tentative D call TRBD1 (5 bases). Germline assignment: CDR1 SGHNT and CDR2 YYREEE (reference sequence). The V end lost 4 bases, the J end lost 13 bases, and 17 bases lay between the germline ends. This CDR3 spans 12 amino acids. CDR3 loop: CASSPVGGFSTF. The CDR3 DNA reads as TGTGCCAGCAGCCCTGTGGGGGGGTTTAGCACCTTC.

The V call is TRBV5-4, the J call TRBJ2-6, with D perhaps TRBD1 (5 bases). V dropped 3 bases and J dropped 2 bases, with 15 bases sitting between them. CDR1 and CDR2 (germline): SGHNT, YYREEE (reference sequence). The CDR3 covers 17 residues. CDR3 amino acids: CASSSPSQGTGANVLTF. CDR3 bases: TGTGCCAGCAGCTCCCCATCGCAGGGTACTGGGGCCAACGTCCTGACTTTC.

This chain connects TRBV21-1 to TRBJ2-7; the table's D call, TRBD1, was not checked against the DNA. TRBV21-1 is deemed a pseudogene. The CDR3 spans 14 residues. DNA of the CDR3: TGTGCCAGCGTCGACAGGAAGGGGTCCTACGAGCAGTACTTC. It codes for CASVDRKGSYEQYF.

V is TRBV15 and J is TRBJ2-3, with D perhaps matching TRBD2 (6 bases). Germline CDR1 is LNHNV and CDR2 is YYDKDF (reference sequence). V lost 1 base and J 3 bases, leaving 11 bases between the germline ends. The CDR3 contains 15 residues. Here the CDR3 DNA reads TGTGCCACCAGCAGAGTCGGGGGATGGACAGATACGCAGTATTTT. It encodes CATSRVGGWTDTQYF.

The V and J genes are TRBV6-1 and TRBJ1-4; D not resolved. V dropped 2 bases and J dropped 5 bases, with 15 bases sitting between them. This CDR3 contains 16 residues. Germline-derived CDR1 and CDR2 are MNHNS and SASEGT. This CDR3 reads CASSEPGDLGNEKLFF. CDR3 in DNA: TGTGCCAGCAGTGAACCGGGTGACCTAGGCAATGAAAAACTGTTTTTT.

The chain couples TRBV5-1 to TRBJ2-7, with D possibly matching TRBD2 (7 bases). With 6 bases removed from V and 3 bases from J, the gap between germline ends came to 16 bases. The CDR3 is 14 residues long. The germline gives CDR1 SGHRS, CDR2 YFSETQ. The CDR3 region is CASTLAGDNYEQYF. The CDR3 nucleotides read TGCGCCAGCACCCTCGCGGGGGACAACTACGAGCAGTACTTC.

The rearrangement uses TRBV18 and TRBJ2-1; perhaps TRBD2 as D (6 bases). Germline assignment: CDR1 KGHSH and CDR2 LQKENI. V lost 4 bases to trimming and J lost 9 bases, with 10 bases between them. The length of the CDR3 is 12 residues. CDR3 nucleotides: TGTGCCAGCTCACGAACCGGGGGTGAGCAGTTCTTC. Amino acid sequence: CASSRTGGEQFF. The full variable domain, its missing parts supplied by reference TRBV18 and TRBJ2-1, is NAGVMQNPRHLVRRRGQEARLRCSPMKGHSHVYWYRQLPEEGLKFMVYLQKENIIDESGMPKERFSAEFPKEGPSILRIQQVVRGDSAAYFCASSRTGGEQFFGPGTRLTVL.

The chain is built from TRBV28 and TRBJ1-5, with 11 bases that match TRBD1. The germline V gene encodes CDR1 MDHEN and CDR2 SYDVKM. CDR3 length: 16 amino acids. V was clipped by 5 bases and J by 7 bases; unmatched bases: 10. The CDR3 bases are TGTGCCAGCAGTAGCCAAAGGGGACAGGGGGGACAGCCCCAGCATTTT. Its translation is CASSSQRGQGGQPQHF.

The DNA for the CDR3 is TGTGCCAGCGGAAGGGACAGGACACTAGGGCCCCAGCATTTT. As protein: CASGRDRTLGPQHF. The chain links TRBV6-5 to TRBJ1-5; the match to TRBD1 covers 8 bases. Germline assignment: CDR1 MNHEY and CDR2 SVGAGI. With 8 bases clipped from V and 9 bases from J, the junction kept 12 bases outside the gene matches. The CDR3 spans 14 residues.

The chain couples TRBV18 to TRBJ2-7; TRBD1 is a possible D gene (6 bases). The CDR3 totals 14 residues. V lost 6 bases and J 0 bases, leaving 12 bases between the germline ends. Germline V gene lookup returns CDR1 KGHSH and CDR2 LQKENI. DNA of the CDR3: TGTGCCAGCTCGAGTCGGACAGCCTCCTACGAGCAGTACTTC. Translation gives CASSSRTASYEQYF.